The 18 T cell receptor beta chains reported below all come from one sample, sequenced in a study of T cell repertoires in cytomegalovirus infection (dated by TCRdb to the late 2010s). The treatment or condition label, as the study defines it: in vitro stimulation with specific CMV peptide epitopes to enrich CMV-specific T cells. No cognate antigen is known for these TCRs. Sequencer: Illumina HiSeq 1500. TCRdb reprocessed the public reads (quality trimming at Q25 with fastp, clone calling with MiXCR) and kept in-frame beta chains. A single entry per CDR3 protein holds the most common genes and DNA from its merged rows. The sample table holds 800,000 to 950,000 distinct CDR3 sequences, of which 30% to 35% were seen once. Of the sample, 9.5% to 15% falls within the top ten clones. Here the sequenced sample was cultured CD8+ T cells from PBMCs, taken from culture after CMV antigen stimulation. The receptors come from a human donor in good health (CMV status not recorded). Some clones in this sample may be carry-over from other donors' samples.

This clonotype has only one observation. A read error may be the cause here, since a much bigger clone is one base away. The V and J genes are TRBV6-1 and TRBJ1-5; no firm D call. This CDR3 comprises 17 residues. The germline gives CDR1 MNHNS, CDR2 SASEGT. CDR3 residues: CASRNSQELYSDQPQHF. The CDR3 DNA reads as TGTGCCAGCCGTAACAGCCAGGAGCTCTATAGCGATCAGCCCCAGCATTTT.

A few counts support this clonotype. Written as DNA, the CDR3 is TGCAGTGCTAGAGATGGGACAGGTCTCTACAATGAGCAGTTCTTC. Protein: CSARDGTGLYNEQFF. The gene calls are TRBV20-1 and TRBJ2-1, with 8 positions matching TRBD1. Germline CDR1 is DFQATT and CDR2 is SNEGSKA (reference sequence). The CDR3 consists of 15 residues. V shed 0 bases, J shed 3 bases, and the junction held 4 bases outside the gene matches.

The table lists this clonotype with many counts. J is TRBJ2-7 and V is TRBV7-8; D might be TRBD1 or TRBD2, each matching 5 bases. Germline V gives CDR1 SGHVS, CDR2 FQNEAQ. The CDR3 is 14 residues long. V was pared by 1 base and J by 7 bases, with 14 bases between. CDR3 bases: TGTGCCAGCAGCTTAGGATTAGGGACGCTGGAGCAGTACGTC. Protein: CASSLGLGTLEQYV.

V is TRBV12-5 and J is TRBJ2-2, with D possibly matching TRBD2 (5 bases). The V gene lost 7 bases and the J gene lost 4 bases, with 16 bases spanning the gap. CDR1 and CDR2 (germline): LGHNT, FRNRAP. This CDR3 has 15 residues. The CDR3 nucleotides are TGTGCTAGTGTCGATGAGGGTGGAGGCACCGGGGAGCTGTTTTTT. Translation gives CASVDEGGGTGELFF.

This clonotype was detected only a few times. The germline gene is not matched at one end of the junction; a read error may be the cause. The chain combines TRBV27 with TRBJ1-2; 8 bases fit TRBD1. Germline V gene sequence: CDR1 MNHEY, CDR2 SMNVEV (reference sequence). The length of the CDR3 is 16 residues. CDR3 loop: CASSLSAGGAGDGYTF. The CDR3 DNA is TGTGCCAGCAGCTTATCCGCAGGGGGCGCCGGGGATGGCTACACCTTC.

The V and J genes are TRBV29-1 and TRBJ2-6; tentatively, D is TRBD1 or TRBD2 (5 bases each). The germline CDR1 and CDR2 sequences are SQVTM and ANQGSEA. V dropped 7 bases and J dropped 4 bases, with 17 bases sitting between them. The CDR3 runs 15 residues. The CDR3 coding sequence is TGCAGCGCGCAGGGAGTTAACATCGGGGCCAACGTCCTGACTTTC. Translation: CSAQGVNIGANVLTF.

The CDR3 DNA reads as TGTGCCAGCAGTTTATTGACAGGGGGCGCGGATGGCTACACCTTC. Translation: CASSLLTGGADGYTF. This chain uses TRBV27 with TRBJ1-2, with 10 positions matching TRBD1. CDR1 MNHEY and CDR2 SMNVEV come from the germline V gene (reference sequence). The CDR3 totals 15 residues. V lost 1 base to trimming and J lost 6 bases; unmatched junction nucleotides: 5.

The chain carries TRBV4-3 and TRBJ1-2, with TRBD1 matching over 9 bases. Germline loops: CDR1 LGHNA, CDR2 YSLEER. V was pared by 4 bases and J by 2 bases, with 8 bases of the junction left unmatched. This CDR3 is built from 16 residues. The DNA of the CDR3 is TGCGCCAGCAGCCGGGGGAACAGGGGGCAAAACTATGGCTACACCTTC. It is translated as CASSRGNRGQNYGYTF.

Only a few counts were recorded for this clonotype. V gene TRBV5-6 combines with J gene TRBJ2-1, with 9 bases lining up with TRBD1. With 4 bases clipped from V and 1 base from J, the junction kept 6 bases outside the gene matches. From germline, CDR1 is SGHDT and CDR2 YYEEEE. CDR3 length: 16 amino acids. The CDR3 bases are TGTGCCAGCAGCCGAACAGGGGGCTGGTCCTACAATGAGCAGTTCTTC. This encodes CASSRTGGWSYNEQFF.

The CDR3 nucleotides read TGCGCCAGCAGTGAGTCTGGCAGGGGCACTGAAGCTTTCTTT. This codes for CASSESGRGTEAFF. The rearrangement links TRBV10-2 to TRBJ1-1; TRBD1 is a possible D gene (6 bases). Deletions cut 0 bases from V and 4 bases from J, with 9 bases between. The CDR3 runs 14 residues. Germline CDR1 WSHSY, CDR2 SAAADI.

This clonotype was counted a few times. The chain couples TRBV27 to TRBJ1-6; possible D gene TRBD1, 5 bases. V lost 3 bases and J lost 7, with 13 bases in between. Germline CDR1 reads MNHEY; CDR2 reads SMNVEV (reference sequence). The CDR3 is made up of 15 amino acids. This chain's CDR3 is CASSFGPGGNSPLHF. DNA of the CDR3: TGTGCCAGCAGTTTCGGACCCGGGGGGAATTCACCCCTCCACTTT.

This clonotype has a handful of counts. The J gene is TRBJ2-3, the V gene TRBV11-2; TRBD2 agrees at 9 bases. The J segment lost 6 bases and the V segment lost 3 bases, leaving 13 bases of the junction unmatched. The CDR3 consists of 17 residues. CDR1 is SGHAT, CDR2 FQNNGV, per germline. This chain's CDR3 is CASSFSGDGTSRDTQYF. The CDR3 nucleotides read TGTGCCAGCAGCTTCTCCGGGGATGGGACTAGCCGCGATACGCAGTATTTT. Using reference TRBV11-2 and TRBJ2-3 for the parts outside the CDR3, the full variable domain is EAGVAQSPRYKIIEKRQSVAFWCNPISGHATLYWYQQILGQGPKLLIQFQNNGVVDDSQLPKDRFSAERLKGVDSTLKIQPAKLEDSAVYLCASSFSGDGTSRDTQYFGPGTRLTVL.

In its sample, this clonotype was seen a few times. The V gene is TRBV5-6, the J gene TRBJ1-1; D gene uncertain. Trimming left V 6 bases short and J 4 bases short, with 13 bases between. Germline V gene data show CDR1 as SGHDT and CDR2 as YYEEEE. This CDR3 contains 13 residues. CDR3 region: CASIYGRATEAFF. CDR3 bases: TGTGCCAGCATCTATGGCCGGGCCACTGAAGCTTTCTTT.

This clonotype was counted only a few times. The rearrangement uses TRBV19 and TRBJ2-7; TRBD2 aligns across 8 bases. Germline V gene sequence: CDR1 LNHDA, CDR2 SQIVND (reference sequence). V was clipped by 3 bases and J by 1 base; unmatched bases: 8. The CDR3 runs 16 residues. The CDR3 sequence: CASSIPSRGGSYEQYF. The CDR3 coding sequence is TGTGCCAGTAGTATTCCCTCACGGGGGGGTTCCTACGAGCAGTACTTC.

This clonotype was recorded many times. The rearrangement links TRBV7-2 to TRBJ2-1; 13 positions agree with TRBD2. V shed 4 bases, J shed 3 bases, and the junction held 9 bases outside the gene matches. Germline values: CDR1 SGHTA, CDR2 FQGNSA. The CDR3 length is 18 residues. CDR3 amino acids: CASSYGLAGANRYNEQFF. CDR3 nucleotides: TGTGCCAGCAGCTACGGACTAGCGGGGGCCAACCGCTACAATGAGCAGTTCTTC. The full variable domain, with the rest looked up from reference TRBV7-2 and TRBJ2-1, is GAGVSQSPSNKVTEKGKDVELRCDPISGHTALYWYRQSLGQGLEFLIYFQGNSAPDKSGLPSDRFSAERTGGSVSTLTIQRTQQEDSAVYLCASSYGLAGANRYNEQFFGPGTRLTVL.

At least ten counts were recorded for this clonotype. The chain combines TRBV7-2 with TRBJ2-1; D call uncertain. CDR1 and CDR2 (germline): SGHTA, FQGNSA. The CDR3 contains 15 residues. The V and J ends lost 0 bases and 4 bases respectively, with 10 bases between them. The CDR3 sequence is CASSLALGPYNEQFF. The CDR3 nucleotides are TGTGCCAGCAGCTTAGCGCTTGGGCCTTACAATGAGCAGTTCTTC.

This chain links TRBV13 with TRBJ2-1; a weak D match, TRBD1 (6 bases). In germline, CDR1 is PRHDT, CDR2 FYEKMQ (reference sequence). The CDR3 spans 14 residues. V was pared by 5 bases and J by 3 bases, with 11 bases between. As DNA, the CDR3 is TGTGCCAGCAGCCCCAACAGGGACTACAATGAGCAGTTCTTC. Its protein is CASSPNRDYNEQFF.

The chain has TRBV14 and TRBJ2-1, with D perhaps given as TRBD1 or TRBD2 (5 bases each). The CDR3 loop spans 17 amino acids. The germline gives CDR1 SGHDN, CDR2 FVKESK. Trimming stripped 5 bases from V and 7 bases from J, with 24 bases between. The CDR3 sequence: CASSSRPGRRVLNEQFF. The DNA of the CDR3 is TGTGCCAGCAGCTCTCGCCCGGGACGCCGCGTTTTGAATGAGCAGTTCTTC.